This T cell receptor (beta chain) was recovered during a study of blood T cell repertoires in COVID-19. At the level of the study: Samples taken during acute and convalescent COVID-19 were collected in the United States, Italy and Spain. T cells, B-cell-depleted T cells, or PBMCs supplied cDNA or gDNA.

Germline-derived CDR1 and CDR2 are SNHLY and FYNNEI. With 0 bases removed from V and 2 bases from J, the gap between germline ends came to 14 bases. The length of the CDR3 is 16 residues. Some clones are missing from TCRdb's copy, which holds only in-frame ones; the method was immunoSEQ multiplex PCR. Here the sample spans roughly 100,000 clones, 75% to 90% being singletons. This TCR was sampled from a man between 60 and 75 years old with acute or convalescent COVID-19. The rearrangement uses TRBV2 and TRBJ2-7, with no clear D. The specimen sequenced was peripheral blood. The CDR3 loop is CASSEAPPGVPYEQYF. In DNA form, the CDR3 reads TGTGCCAGCAGTGAAGCCCCCCCCGGAGTCCCCTACGAGCAGTACTTC. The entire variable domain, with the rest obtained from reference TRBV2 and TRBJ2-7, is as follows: EPEVTQTPSHQVTQMGQEVILRCVPISNHLYFYWYRQILGQKVEFLVSFYNNEISEKSEIFDDQFSVERPDGSNFTLKIRSTKLEDSAMYFCASSEAPPGVPYEQYFGPGTRLTVT.